These 20 T cell receptor beta chains were sequenced from one sample in a study of T cells in Graves' hyperthyroidism and ophthalmopathy. Regions amplified from RNA transcripts were the TCR beta CDR3 regions. TCR CDR3 regions were first amplified by RT-PCR with HTBI primers. MiXCR was run by TCRdb on the multiplex PCR reads, yielding one entry per CDR3 protein. The sample consists of around 440,000 distinct CDR3 sequences, around 14% of them appearing once. The sample taken for sequencing was blood. These TCRs come from a woman aged 18 to 35 with Graves' hyperthyroidism.

This clonotype has only a few counts. The V and J genes are TRBV9 and TRBJ2-5, with 13 bases identical to TRBD2. The CDR3 spans 17 residues. CDR1 is SGDLS, CDR2 YYNGEE, per germline. V trimming: 1 base; J trimming: 5 bases; junction bases outside the gene matches: 8. CDR3 in DNA: TGTGCCAGCAGCGTAATAACTAGCGGGGGGGATTCGGAGACCCAGTACTTC. Translation: CASSVITSGGDSETQYF.

The rearrangement links TRBV18 to TRBJ1-5; no firm D call. Trimming took 3 bases from V and 1 from J, leaving 16 bases between them. CDR1 is KGHSH and CDR2 is LQKENI in the germline V gene. This CDR3 is built from 17 residues. CDR3: CASSPISGSASNQPQHF. The CDR3 region has the DNA TGTGCCAGCTCACCCATCTCCGGGAGCGCGAGCAATCAGCCCCAGCATTTT.

The table lists this clonotype with a few counts. The rearrangement joins TRBV10-2 to TRBJ1-1; TRBD1 is a possible D gene (5 bases). Germline CDR1 reads WSHSY; CDR2 reads SAAADI. Between the trimmed V and J ends, which lost 3 bases and 6 bases, there was a span of 11 bases. This CDR3 contains 13 residues. CDR3: CASSDPGMAEAFF. The DNA of the CDR3 is TGCGCCAGCAGTGACCCAGGGATGGCTGAAGCTTTCTTT.

The chain uses TRBV5-6 and TRBJ2-7; tentatively, D is TRBD1 (5 bases). Germline lookup yields CDR1 SGHDT and CDR2 YYEEEE. This CDR3 is built from 12 residues. The ends were cut back, 5 bases at V and 2 bases at J, with 8 bases in the middle. The CDR3 sequence: CASRGPTYEQYF. The CDR3 region has the DNA TGTGCCAGCAGGGGGCCCACCTACGAGCAGTACTTC.

This clonotype was found many times. This chain uses TRBV11-2 with TRBJ1-1; TRBD1 matches at 7 bases. The germline V gene has CDR1 SGHAT and CDR2 FQNNGV. CDR3 length: 14 residues. V gave up 7 bases and J gave up 4 bases; unmatched junction bases: 9. CDR3 protein: CASISNRGGTEAFF. The CDR3 DNA follows: TGTGCCAGCATCTCAAACAGGGGAGGCACTGAAGCTTTCTTT.

CDR3 in DNA: TGTGCCAGCAGCCCAGGAGGGAGAAAAGCTTTCTTT. Residues: CASSPGGRKAFF. The chain recombines TRBV6-2 or TRBV6-3 with TRBJ1-1; unclear D gene. The CDR3 has 12 residues. The germline CDR1 and CDR2 sequences are MNHEY and SVGEGT. Trimming cost V 6 bases and J 9 bases, with 14 bases left between them.

This clonotype was seen at least ten times. This chain uses TRBV25-1 with TRBJ2-5, with 9 bases identical to TRBD2. From germline, CDR1 is MGHDK and CDR2 SYGVNS. This CDR3 comprises 16 residues. V lost 3 bases and J lost 1; bases outside the gene matches: 6. Here the CDR3 reads CASSESSGATQETQYF. The CDR3 DNA follows: TGTGCCAGCAGTGAGTCTAGCGGGGCCACCCAAGAGACCCAGTACTTC.

This clonotype turned up a few times. The V gene is TRBV10-3, the J gene TRBJ2-2; D is undetermined. This CDR3 contains 15 residues. V was cut by 4 bases and J by 0 bases, with 9 bases left in between. Germline V gene sequence: CDR1 ENHRY, CDR2 SYGVKD. The CDR3 nucleotides are TGTGCCATCAGTGTTGGGCCGGCGAACACCGGGGAGCTGTTTTTT. This codes for CAISVGPANTGELFF.

This chain connects TRBV6-2 or TRBV6-3 to TRBJ2-3; maybe TRBD1 (5 bases). The CDR3 extends over 14 amino acids. V lost 2 bases and J 2 bases, leaving 8 bases between the germline ends. CDR1 is MNHEY, CDR2 SVGEGT, per germline. The chain's CDR3 is CASSYPGYTDTQYF. The CDR3 DNA reads TGTGCCAGCAGTTACCCAGGGTACACAGATACGCAGTATTTT.

The chain links TRBV10-2 to TRBJ1-5; D is unclear. Germline CDR1 reads WSHSY; CDR2 reads SAAADI. V lost 4 bases to trimming and J lost 5 bases, with 9 bases between them. This CDR3 region has 13 residues. This CDR3 reads CASSGEVDQPQHF. In DNA, the CDR3 is TGCGCCAGCAGTGGTGAAGTAGATCAGCCCCAGCATTTT.

The rearrangement uses TRBV10-3 and TRBJ2-5, with D tentatively TRBD1 (5 bases). The CDR3 sequence is 14 residues long. Germline assignment: CDR1 ENHRY and CDR2 SYGVKD. The V gene lost 2 bases and the J gene lost 3 bases, with 10 bases spanning the gap. CDR3 residues: CAISEGQGKETQYF. In DNA form, the CDR3 reads TGTGCCATCAGTGAGGGGCAGGGCAAAGAGACCCAGTACTTC.

This clonotype came up many times. The chain has TRBV7-8 and TRBJ2-5; 12 bases are a match to TRBD2. Losses at the gene ends were 1 base for V and 5 bases for J; bases not matched to a gene: 11. This CDR3 is 18 amino acids long. Germline loops: CDR1 SGHVS, CDR2 FQNEAQ. This CDR3 reads CASSLGLAGDVFRETQYF. For the CDR3, the DNA is TGTGCCAGCAGCTTAGGACTAGCGGGAGATGTTTTCCGGGAGACCCAGTACTTC.

There are a few counts of this clonotype. The chain uses TRBV7-3 and TRBJ2-2, with TRBD1 identical over 9 bases. CDR1 SGHTA and CDR2 FQGTGA come from the germline V gene. This CDR3 spans 15 amino acids. J was trimmed by 2 bases and V by 5 bases; bases with no gene match: 3. The CDR3 sequence is CASSEGQGNTGELFF. The CDR3 bases are TGTGCCAGCAGCGAGGGACAGGGAAACACCGGGGAGCTGTTTTTT.

This clonotype was recorded a few times. The V and J genes are TRBV20-1 and TRBJ2-1; no firm D call. The CDR3 consists of 15 residues. Germline CDR1 is DFQATT and CDR2 is SNEGSKA (reference sequence). The V gene lost 0 bases and the J gene lost 2 bases, with 11 bases spanning the gap. CDR3 nucleotide sequence: TGCAGTGCTAGAGATCCGCGGAACCCCTACAATGAGCAGTTCTTC. As protein: CSARDPRNPYNEQFF.

This clonotype was picked up many times. This chain uses TRBV20-1 with TRBJ1-4, with 7 bases that match TRBD1. Germline V lookup: CDR1 DFQATT, CDR2 SNEGSKA (reference sequence). The CDR3 extends over 13 amino acids. V lost 6 bases to trimming and J lost 10 bases; unmatched junction nucleotides: 11. Here the CDR3 DNA reads TGCAGTGCCGAGGGGCAGGGGGAGGGAAAACTGTTTTTT. Its protein product is CSAEGQGEGKLFF.

This clonotype was seen repeatedly, ten times or more. The CDR3 spells CASSHSSGTSYEQYF. The CDR3 bases are TGTGCCAGCAGCCATAGTAGCGGGACTTCCTACGAGCAGTACTTC. This sequence joins TRBV28 and TRBJ2-7, with 8 bases lining up with TRBD2. The CDR3 runs 15 residues. The germline V gene encodes CDR1 MDHEN and CDR2 SYDVKM. V was clipped by 6 bases and J by 1 base; unmatched bases: 8.

As for this clonotype: Possible read error: a much larger clone is one base away. The V call is TRBV11-2, the J call TRBJ1-1, with a possible D match to TRBD1 (5 bases). Germline V gene lookup returns CDR1 SGHAT and CDR2 FQNNGV. This CDR3 is 14 amino acids long. Trimming cost V 1 base and J 10 bases, with 16 bases left between them. CDR3 sequence: CASSLGVGRARAFF. The DNA for the CDR3 is TGTGCCAGCAGCTTAGGCGTCGGCAGGGCAAGAGCTTTCTTT.

This clonotype occurred many times. This chain joins TRBV3-1 and TRBJ2-7; 9 nucleotides align to TRBD2. This CDR3 spans 13 amino acids. V shed 1 base and J 9 bases; nucleotides not matched to a gene: 4. The germline V gene has CDR1 LGHDT and CDR2 YNNKEL (reference sequence). CDR3 sequence reads: CASSQGLAAGQYF. The CDR3 DNA reads as TGTGCCAGCAGCCAAGGACTAGCGGCCGGGCAGTACTTC.

This clonotype appeared a few times. This chain joins TRBV7-2 and TRBJ1-1; TRBD1 might be the D (6 bases). V lost 5 bases and J lost 4, with 14 bases in between. CDR3 length equals 14 residues. CDR1 and CDR2 from the germline V gene are SGHTA and FQGNSA. As DNA, the CDR3 is TGTGCCAGCAGCGCGGGACACCGATCCACTGAAGCTTTCTTT. Its protein product is CASSAGHRSTEAFF.

The chain combines TRBV9 with TRBJ2-1; perhaps TRBD2 as D (7 bases). Germline assignment: CDR1 SGDLS and CDR2 YYNGEE. The CDR3 covers 16 residues. V lost 3 bases, J lost 7 bases, and 20 bases lay in between. The CDR3 sequence: CASSASSRTRGNEQFF. The CDR3 DNA sequence: TGTGCCAGCAGCGCCTCATCGCGGACTAGGGGGAATGAGCAGTTCTTC.